The TCR beta chain described here comes from a study of Graves' ophthalmopathy and Graves' hyperthyroidism. About the research overall: Sampling took place at initial diagnosis, with peripheral blood obtained before any treatment. Notes on the study in general: In blood appeared most of the expanded thyroid clonotypes whose frequency exceeded 0.001. Sensitivity reached roughly 88% and specificity roughly 81% for a 13-signature model separating ophthalmopathy from stable hyperthyroidism.

A remark on this clonotype: What it binds is unknown.

Sampling approximately 11 ml of fresh peripheral blood provided the PBMCs. V was cut by 0 bases and J by 13 bases, with 10 bases left in between. Looked up from germline, CDR1 is MNHEY and CDR2 is SVGAGI. This CDR3 has 13 amino acids. Amplification from RNA transcripts yielded the TCR beta CDR3 regions. RT-PCR with HTBI primers came first, then second-round multiplex PCR. In TCRdb, the multiplex PCR reads were re-called with MiXCR into one record per CDR3 protein. The repertoire holds about 340,000 distinct CDR3 sequences, with under 20% as singletons. The receptor's source is an adult man with Graves' ophthalmopathy. The sequenced sample was peripheral blood. The chain recombines TRBV6-5 with TRBJ1-6; unclear D gene. CDR3 sequence (DNA): TGTGCCAGCAGTTACTCCCGGACCGACCCCCTCCACTTT. This codes for CASSYSRTDPLHF.